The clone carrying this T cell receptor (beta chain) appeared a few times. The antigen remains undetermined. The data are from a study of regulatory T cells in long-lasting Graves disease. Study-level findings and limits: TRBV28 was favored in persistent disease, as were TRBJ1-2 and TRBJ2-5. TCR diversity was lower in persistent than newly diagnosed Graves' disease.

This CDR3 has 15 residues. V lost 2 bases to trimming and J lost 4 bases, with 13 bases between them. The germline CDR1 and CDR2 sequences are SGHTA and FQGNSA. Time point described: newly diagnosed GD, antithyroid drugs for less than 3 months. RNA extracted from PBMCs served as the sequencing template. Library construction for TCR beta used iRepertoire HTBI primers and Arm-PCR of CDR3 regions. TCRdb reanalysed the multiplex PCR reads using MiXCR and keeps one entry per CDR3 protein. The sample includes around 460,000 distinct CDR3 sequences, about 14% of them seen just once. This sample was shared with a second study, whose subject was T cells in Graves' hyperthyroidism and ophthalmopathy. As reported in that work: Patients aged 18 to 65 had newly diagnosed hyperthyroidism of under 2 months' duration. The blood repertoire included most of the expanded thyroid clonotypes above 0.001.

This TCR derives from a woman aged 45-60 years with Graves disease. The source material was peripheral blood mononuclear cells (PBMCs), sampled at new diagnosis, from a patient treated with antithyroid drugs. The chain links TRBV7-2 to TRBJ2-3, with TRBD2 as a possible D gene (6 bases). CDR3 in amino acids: CASSLRASEADTQYF. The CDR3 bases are TGTGCCAGCAGCTTAAGAGCTAGCGAGGCAGATACGCAGTATTTT. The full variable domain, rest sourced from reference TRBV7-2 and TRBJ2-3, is GAGVSQSPSNKVTEKGKDVELRCDPISGHTALYWYRQSLGQGLEFLIYFQGNSAPDKSGLPSDRFSAERTGGSVSTLTIQRTQQEDSAVYLCASSLRASEADTQYFGPGTRLTVL.